The clone carrying this TCR beta chain was found once. Its specificity is not known. The record originates from a study of OX40 agonist ivuxolimab in advanced cancers. The overall study: Under the entry rules, prior anti-PD-1, anti-PD-L1 or anti-CTLA-4 therapy was allowed, and roughly 43% had some.

V shed 0 bases and J shed 6 bases, with 3 bases lying between them. The CDR3 is 12 amino acids. The germline V gene has CDR1 SGHKS and CDR2 YYEKEE (reference sequence). Study observations and caveats: In a subset of nonresponders, normalized T-cell clonal expansion was also low. Antigen specificity remained undetermined for the expanded peripheral T cells.

The data were produced by immunoSEQ multiplex PCR, yet TCRdb's version contains in-frame clones alone and is incomplete. The repertoire holds some 73,000 clones, with about 88% as singletons. This material consisted of CD4+ or CD8+ T cells sorted from blood, taken in a trial of the OX40 agonist ivuxolimab. The V gene is TRBV5-5, the J gene TRBJ2-2; unclear D gene. This receptor was obtained from an adult with an advanced solid tumor such as melanoma, head and neck, liver or kidney cancer. The CDR3 region has the DNA TGTGCCAGCAGCTTGGAGGCCGGGGAGCTGTTTTTT. This translates into CASSLEAGELFF.